This TCR beta chain is drawn from a study of graft-versus-host responses after intestinal transplantation. Background on the study: Grafts were multivisceral, liver-intestinal, or isolated intestinal. Each recipient received anti-thymocyte globulin induction, then tacrolimus and steroids for about 3 years. Broader study findings: With peak circulating GvH clone levels came an association with early post-transplant HvG declines. GvH clones occurred in recipient marrow; some first appeared in ileum or blood.

V dropped 0 bases and J dropped 0 bases, with 11 bases sitting between them. The CDR3 sequence is 16 residues long. CDR1 and CDR2 from the germline V gene are SGDLS and YYNGEE. As for this clone: Its antigen is not known.

Method: immunoSEQ multiplex PCR; TCRdb's copy keeps in-frame clones and lacks some. This sample has about 110,000 clones, with about 94% found just once. The sequences come from unstimulated CD8+ T cells sorted from spleen or lymph node cells, collected before intestinal transplant. The origin of this receptor is a human donor who received an intestinal transplant. This chain connects TRBV9 to TRBJ2-3; no firm D call. Here the CDR3 DNA reads TGTGCCAGCAGCGTAGAGGGCAGTCGGAGCACAGATACGCAGTATTTT. This sequence encodes CASSVEGSRSTDTQYF.